This entry lists 18 T cell receptor beta chains sequenced from one sample in a study of T cells in Graves' hyperthyroidism and ophthalmopathy. Authors of the study amplified TCR beta CDR3 regions from RNA transcripts. First-round RT-PCR of the TCR CDR3 relied on the HTBI primer set. TCRdb re-analysed the multiplex PCR reads in MiXCR, keeping a single row per CDR3 protein. In the table there are roughly 500,000 distinct CDR3 sequences, around 15% of which are singletons. The material sequenced was blood. These TCRs come from a woman aged 25-40 years with Graves' ophthalmopathy.

A remark on this clonotype: Being one base from a much bigger clone, this may be a read error. V is TRBV11-2 and J is TRBJ2-7; no clear D gene. CDR3 size: 14 residues. The germline V and J ends were trimmed by 3 bases and 9 bases, with 18 bases remaining between them. Per germline, CDR1 SGHAT and CDR2 FQNNGV. CDR3 in DNA: TGTGCCAGCAGCTTTTCTGTCAGATTCCACGGGCAGTACTTC. As protein: CASSFSVRFHGQYF.

On this clonotype itself: This sequence may be a read error, since a much larger clone differs from it by one base. J is TRBJ1-1 and V is TRBV7-3, with D unclear. Germline CDR1 and CDR2: SGHTA and FQGTGA. This CDR3 comprises 13 residues. The CDR3 coding sequence is TGTGCCAGCGGCTTAGACGCCGGACCTGAAGCTTTCTTT. Residues: CASGLDAGPEAFF.

V usage is TRBV28 and J usage is TRBJ2-3, with a tentative D call TRBD2 (5 bases). From germline, CDR1 is MDHEN and CDR2 SYDVKM. The V and J ends lost 8 bases and 4 bases respectively, with 19 bases between them. The CDR3 runs to 15 residues. CDR3 protein: CASHGKAHGADTQYF. CDR3 DNA: TGTGCCAGCCACGGGAAAGCACACGGAGCAGATACGCAGTATTTT.

This clonotype was counted many times. This chain joins TRBV20-1 and TRBJ2-3, with D possibly matching TRBD2 (5 bases). Trimming took off 0 bases at V and 0 bases at J, with 16 bases between the two ends. CDR1 and CDR2 (germline): DFQATT, SNEGSKA (reference sequence). The CDR3 length is 17 residues. DNA for the CDR3: TGCAGTGCTAGAGATCGATTCGGGGTACCTAGCACAGATACGCAGTATTTT. Its protein is CSARDRFGVPSTDTQYF.

This clonotype was seen ten or more times. The chain links TRBV12-3 or TRBV12-4 to TRBJ2-7; 8 positions agree with TRBD1. This CDR3 contains 14 residues. V lost 5 bases to trimming and J lost 2 bases; unmatched junction nucleotides: 5. DNA for the CDR3: TGTGCCAGCAGTCCCAGGGGGCTGACCTACGAGCAGTACTTC. It translates to CASSPRGLTYEQYF.

This clonotype appeared once. This rearrangement joins TRBV4-1 to TRBJ1-5; D is unresolved. Germline assignment: CDR1 MGHRA and CDR2 YSYEKL. CDR3 length equals 17 residues. V was cut by 1 base and J by 0 bases, with 13 bases left in between. The CDR3: CASSQGMRITSNQPQHF. The CDR3 DNA follows: TGCGCCAGCAGCCAAGGGATGCGTATAACTAGCAATCAGCCCCAGCATTTT.

This clonotype was seen more than once but under ten times. The V call is TRBV29-1, the J call TRBJ2-1; D may be TRBD1 (5 bases). In germline, CDR1 is SQVTM, CDR2 ANQGSEA. The CDR3 totals 12 residues. The V end was cut by 3 bases, the J end by 6 bases, with 9 bases between. The CDR3 region is CSVEQGINEQFF. The CDR3 bases are TGCAGCGTTGAGCAGGGTATCAATGAGCAGTTCTTC.

The V and J genes are TRBV6-5 and TRBJ2-7; 8 nucleotides align to TRBD2. CDR1 is MNHEY and CDR2 is SVGAGI in the germline V gene. This CDR3 is 14 amino acids long. The ends lost 0 bases at V and 6 bases at J; junction bases unmatched: 4. The CDR3 region is CASSYSFGRGEQYF. The CDR3 nucleotides are TGTGCCAGCAGTTACTCGTTCGGGAGGGGCGAGCAGTACTTC.

At least ten counts were recorded for this clonotype. The rearrangement links TRBV11-3 to TRBJ2-7; TRBD1 aligns across 10 bases. V shed 5 bases and J 7 bases; nucleotides not matched to a gene: 2. There are 12 residues in the CDR3. Looked up from germline, CDR1 is SGHNT and CDR2 is YENEEA. The CDR3 nucleotides read TGTGCCAGCAGCAGGGACAGGGGTGAGCAGTACTTC. It yields the protein CASSRDRGEQYF.

This clonotype has a count of ten or more. The rearrangement joins TRBV30 to TRBJ2-1; D is tentatively TRBD1 or TRBD2 (5 bases each). The CDR3 sequence is 15 residues long. The germline V gene encodes CDR1 GTSNPN and CDR2 SVGIG (reference sequence). V lost 0 bases and J lost 2, with 11 bases in between. The CDR3 DNA reads TGTGCCTGGAGTGTAGGGGCGGGCACCTACAATGAGCAGTTCTTC. This translates into CAWSVGAGTYNEQFF.

The sample holds a few counts of this clonotype. The CDR3 reads CASRTSGSSHEQFF. CDR3 bases: TGTGCCAGCAGGACTAGCGGGAGTTCCCATGAGCAGTTCTTC. The chain joins TRBV12-3 or TRBV12-4 to TRBJ2-1; TRBD2 aligns across 12 bases. Trimming at V came to 6 bases and at J to 8 bases, leaving 5 bases not matched to a gene. This CDR3 is 14 amino acids long.

Concerning this clonotype: The CDR3 does not close with the conserved phenylalanine or tryptophan, likely indicating a read error. The chain employs TRBV12-3 or TRBV12-4 and TRBJ1-1, with D hard to call. V dropped 2 bases and J dropped 2 bases, with 3 bases sitting between them. CDR3 length: 12 amino acids. The DNA of the CDR3 is TGTGCCAGCAGTTTAAGTAACACTGAAGCTTTCTCT. It translates to CASSLSNTEAFS.

This clonotype was seen ten or more times. V usage is TRBV6-2 or TRBV6-3 and J usage is TRBJ2-7; TRBD1 agrees at 8 bases. The CDR3 sequence is 12 residues long. CDR1 is MNHEY, CDR2 SVGEGT, per germline. The trim removed 6 bases at V and 6 bases at J, leaving 4 bases unmatched. CDR3 loop: CASRTGGGEQYF. The CDR3 DNA reads TGTGCCAGCAGAACAGGGGGTGGCGAGCAGTACTTC.

This clonotype came up a few times. CDR3 nucleotide sequence: TGTGCCAGCAGTGAAACTACAGGAGACACCGGGGAGCTGTTTTTT. Encoded protein: CASSETTGDTGELFF. The V and J genes are TRBV6-1 and TRBJ2-2; TRBD1 might be the D (5 bases). V was trimmed by 2 bases and J by 3 bases, leaving 10 bases between them. Germline-derived CDR1 and CDR2 are MNHNS and SASEGT. The length of the CDR3 is 15 residues.

This sequence joins TRBV4-3 and TRBJ2-7; D is perhaps TRBD2 (6 bases). Trimming took 3 bases from V and 0 from J, leaving 24 bases between them. CDR3 length: 19 amino acids. Germline CDR1 is LGHNA and CDR2 is YSLEER. This CDR3 reads CASSHTFKGQGSGSYEQYF. The CDR3 DNA sequence: TGCGCCAGCAGCCACACCTTTAAGGGTCAGGGTAGCGGCTCCTACGAGCAGTACTTC.

The rearrangement links TRBV4-3 to TRBJ2-5; 7 nucleotides line up with TRBD1. The V gene end was trimmed by 0 bases and the J gene end by 2 bases; junction bases not matched to a gene: 6. Germline CDR1 is LGHNA and CDR2 is YSLEER. CDR3 length equals 16 residues. The CDR3 is CASSQDRRGWQETQYF. CDR3 coding DNA: TGCGCCAGCAGCCAAGATCGCAGGGGGTGGCAAGAGACCCAGTACTTC.

There are many counts of this clonotype. The genes are TRBV24-1 and TRBJ2-3, with 8 bases matching TRBD2. The CDR3 is 15 amino acids. Trimming removed 6 bases from V and 5 bases from J; junction bases left unmatched: 9. From germline, CDR1 is KGHDR and CDR2 SFDVKD. CDR3 in DNA: TGTGCCACCAGTCAAAGCGGGAGTGACAAAGATACGCAGTATTTT. The encoded protein is CATSQSGSDKDTQYF.

This clonotype was detected ten times or more. The chain uses TRBV7-2 and TRBJ2-7; 11 nucleotides match TRBD2. V was clipped by 4 bases and J by 2 bases; unmatched bases: 7. The CDR3 is 16 residues long. Germline CDR1 is SGHTA and CDR2 is FQGNSA. The CDR3 is CASSYDLAGGAYEQYF. The DNA of the CDR3 is TGTGCCAGCAGCTATGATCTAGCGGGAGGCGCCTACGAGCAGTACTTC.